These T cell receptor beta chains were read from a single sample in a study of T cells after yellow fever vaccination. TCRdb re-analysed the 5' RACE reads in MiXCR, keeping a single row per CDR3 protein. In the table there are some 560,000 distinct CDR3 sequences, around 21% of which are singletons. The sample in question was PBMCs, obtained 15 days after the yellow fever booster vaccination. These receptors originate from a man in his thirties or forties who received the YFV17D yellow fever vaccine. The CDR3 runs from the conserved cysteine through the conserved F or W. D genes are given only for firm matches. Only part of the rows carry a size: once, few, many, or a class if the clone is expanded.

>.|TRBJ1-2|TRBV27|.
TGTGCCAGCAGTCTCGAAGCTAACTATGGCTACACCTTC
CASSLEANYGYTF
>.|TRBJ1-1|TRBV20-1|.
TGCAGTGCACTGCGGGGAATAAGGTTCGTGGCTTTCTTT
CSALRGIRFVAFF
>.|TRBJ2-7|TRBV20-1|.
TGCAGTGCTAGTCCCGCCCCGTACGAGCAGTACTTC
CSASPAPYEQYF
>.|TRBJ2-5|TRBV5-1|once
TGCGCCAGCAGCTCCTCAGGCTCCCAAGAGACCCAGTACTTC
CASSSSGSQETQYF
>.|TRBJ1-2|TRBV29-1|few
TGCAGCGTTGGGGGCGCGAACTATGGCTACACCTTC
CSVGGANYGYTF
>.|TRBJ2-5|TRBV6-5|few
TGTGCCAGCAGTTACGGGGGTTCGGAGACCCAGTACTTC
CASSYGGSETQYF
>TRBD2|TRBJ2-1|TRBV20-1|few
TGCAGTGCTACTACAACCGGGACTAGCGGGAGAAGCTCCTACAATGAGCAGTTCTTC
CSATTTGTSGRSSYNEQFF
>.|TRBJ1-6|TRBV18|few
TGTGCCAGCTCACTCCATGGGGGAAAACCCCTCCACTTT
CASSLHGGKPLHF
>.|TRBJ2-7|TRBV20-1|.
TGCAGTGCTAGAGATAGGGAACGCGGGATCTACGAGCAGTACTTC
CSARDRERGIYEQYF
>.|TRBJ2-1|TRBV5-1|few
TGCGCCAGCAGGGAGCGGGTCAATGAGCAGTTCTTC
CASRERVNEQFF
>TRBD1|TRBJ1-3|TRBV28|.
TGTGCCAGCAGTAGAACTGGGACAGTCGGAAACACCATATATTTT
CASSRTGTVGNTIYF
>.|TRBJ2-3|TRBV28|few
TGTGCCAGCTACACCCCGGGGGCGAGGACAGATACGCAGTATTTT
CASYTPGARTDTQYF
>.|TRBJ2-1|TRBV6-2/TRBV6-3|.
TGTCGCAGCAGTTTAAAGGTGTCTCAGTTCTTC
CRSSLKVSQFF
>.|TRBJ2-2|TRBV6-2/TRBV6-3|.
TGTGCCAGCAGTTACCGTGGGCCCCGGGGAGGCACCGGGGAGCTGTTTTTT
CASSYRGPRGGTGELFF